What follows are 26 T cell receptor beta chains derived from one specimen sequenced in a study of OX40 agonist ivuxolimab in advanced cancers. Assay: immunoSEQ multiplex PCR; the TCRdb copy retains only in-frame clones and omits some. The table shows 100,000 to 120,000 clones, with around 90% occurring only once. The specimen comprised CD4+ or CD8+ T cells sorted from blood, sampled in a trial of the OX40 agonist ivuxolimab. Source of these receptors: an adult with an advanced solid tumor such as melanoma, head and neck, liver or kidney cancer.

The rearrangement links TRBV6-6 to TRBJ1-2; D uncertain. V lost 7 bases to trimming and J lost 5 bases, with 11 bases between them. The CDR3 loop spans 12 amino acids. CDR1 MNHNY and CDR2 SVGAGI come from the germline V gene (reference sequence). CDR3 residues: CASTNPLYGYTF. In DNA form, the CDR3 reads TGTGCCAGCACTAACCCCCTTTATGGCTACACCTTC.

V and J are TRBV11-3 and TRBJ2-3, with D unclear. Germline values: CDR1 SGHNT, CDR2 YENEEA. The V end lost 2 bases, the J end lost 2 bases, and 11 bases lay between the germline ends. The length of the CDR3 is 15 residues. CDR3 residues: CASSLSFSNTDTQYF. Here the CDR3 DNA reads TGTGCCAGCAGCTTAAGTTTCAGCAACACAGATACGCAGTATTTT.

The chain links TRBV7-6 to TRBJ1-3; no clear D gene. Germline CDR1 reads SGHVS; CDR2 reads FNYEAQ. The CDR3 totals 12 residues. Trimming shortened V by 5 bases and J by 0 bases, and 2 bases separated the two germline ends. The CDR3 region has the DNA TGTGCCAGCAGCCTCTCTGGAAACACCATATATTTT. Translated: CASSLSGNTIYF.

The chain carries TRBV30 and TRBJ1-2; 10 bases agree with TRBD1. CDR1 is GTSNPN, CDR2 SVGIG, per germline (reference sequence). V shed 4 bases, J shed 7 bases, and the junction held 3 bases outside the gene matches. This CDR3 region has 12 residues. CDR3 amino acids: CAWTTGGGGYTF. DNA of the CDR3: TGTGCCTGGACGACAGGGGGCGGTGGCTACACCTTC.

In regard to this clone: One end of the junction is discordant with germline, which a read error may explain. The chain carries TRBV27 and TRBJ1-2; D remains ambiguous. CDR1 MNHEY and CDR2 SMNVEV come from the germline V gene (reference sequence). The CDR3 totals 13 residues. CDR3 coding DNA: TGTGCCAGCAGTTCCGAGCCCTATTATGACTACACCTTC. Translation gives CASSSEPYYDYTF.

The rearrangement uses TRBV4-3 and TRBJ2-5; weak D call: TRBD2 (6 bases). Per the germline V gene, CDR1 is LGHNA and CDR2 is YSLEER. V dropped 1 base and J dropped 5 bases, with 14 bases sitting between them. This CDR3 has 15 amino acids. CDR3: CASSQALEGGETQYF. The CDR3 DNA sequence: TGCGCCAGCAGCCAAGCTTTGGAGGGTGGGGAGACCCAGTACTTC.

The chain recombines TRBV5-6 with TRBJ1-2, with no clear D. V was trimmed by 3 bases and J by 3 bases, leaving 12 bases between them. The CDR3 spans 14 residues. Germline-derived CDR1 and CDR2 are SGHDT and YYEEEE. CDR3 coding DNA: TGTGCCAGCAGCTCACTAGACGCTGACTATGGCTACACCTTC. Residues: CASSSLDADYGYTF. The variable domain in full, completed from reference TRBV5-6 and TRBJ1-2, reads DAGVTQSPTHLIKTRGQQVTLRCSPKSGHDTVSWYQQALGQGPQFIFQYYEEEERQRGNFPDRFSGHQFPNYSSELNVNALLLGDSALYLCASSSLDADYGYTFGSGTRLTVV.

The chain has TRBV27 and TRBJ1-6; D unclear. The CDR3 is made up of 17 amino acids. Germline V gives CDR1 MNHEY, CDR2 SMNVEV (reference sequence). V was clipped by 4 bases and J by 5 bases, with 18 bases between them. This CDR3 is CASSYRGRAPDNSPLHF. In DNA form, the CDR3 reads TGTGCCAGCAGTTATAGAGGAAGGGCCCCGGATAATTCACCCCTCCACTTT.

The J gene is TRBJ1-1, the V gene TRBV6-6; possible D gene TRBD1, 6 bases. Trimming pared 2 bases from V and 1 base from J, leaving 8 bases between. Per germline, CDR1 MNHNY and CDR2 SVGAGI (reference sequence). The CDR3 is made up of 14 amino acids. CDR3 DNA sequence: TGTGCCAGCAGTTACCAACAGGGGAACACTGAAGCTTTCTTT. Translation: CASSYQQGNTEAFF.

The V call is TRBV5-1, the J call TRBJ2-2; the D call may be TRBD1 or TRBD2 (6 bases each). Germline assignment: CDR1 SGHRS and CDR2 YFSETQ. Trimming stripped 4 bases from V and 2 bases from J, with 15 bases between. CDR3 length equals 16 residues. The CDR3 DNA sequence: TGCGCCAGCAGCCCGGAAGTGGGGGGCAACACCGGGGAGCTGTTTTTT. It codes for CASSPEVGGNTGELFF.

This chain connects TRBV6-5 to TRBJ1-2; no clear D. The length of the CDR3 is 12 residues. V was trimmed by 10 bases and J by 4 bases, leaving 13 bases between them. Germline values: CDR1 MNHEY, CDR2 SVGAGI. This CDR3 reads CATVEGVYGYTF. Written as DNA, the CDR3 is TGTGCCACAGTGGAGGGAGTCTATGGCTACACCTTC.

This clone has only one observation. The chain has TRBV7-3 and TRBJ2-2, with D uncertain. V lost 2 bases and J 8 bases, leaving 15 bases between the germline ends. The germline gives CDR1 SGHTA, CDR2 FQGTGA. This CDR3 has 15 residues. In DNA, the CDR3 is TGTGCCAGCAGCTTAGGTCCAGCCTCTCCTGGGGAGCTGTTTTTT. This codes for CASSLGPASPGELFF.

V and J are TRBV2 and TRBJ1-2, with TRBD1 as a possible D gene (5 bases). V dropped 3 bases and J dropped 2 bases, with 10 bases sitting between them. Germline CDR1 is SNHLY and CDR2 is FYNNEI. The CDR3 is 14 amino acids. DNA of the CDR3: TGTGCCAGCAGTGATCGCAGGGAGAACTATGGCTACACCTTC. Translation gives CASSDRRENYGYTF.

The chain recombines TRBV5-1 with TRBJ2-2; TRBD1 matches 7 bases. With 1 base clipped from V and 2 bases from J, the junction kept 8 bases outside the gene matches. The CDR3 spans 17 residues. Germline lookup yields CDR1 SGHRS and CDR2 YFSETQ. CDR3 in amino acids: CASSLTPGTANTGELFF. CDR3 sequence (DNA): TGCGCCAGCAGCTTGACCCCCGGGACAGCCAACACCGGGGAGCTGTTTTTT.

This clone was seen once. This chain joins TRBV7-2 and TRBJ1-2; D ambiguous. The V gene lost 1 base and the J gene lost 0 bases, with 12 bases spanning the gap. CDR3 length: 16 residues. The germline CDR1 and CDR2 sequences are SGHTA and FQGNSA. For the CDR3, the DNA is TGTGCCAGCAGCTTAGTTAGGCAGCTTTCTAACTATGGCTACACCTTC. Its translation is CASSLVRQLSNYGYTF.

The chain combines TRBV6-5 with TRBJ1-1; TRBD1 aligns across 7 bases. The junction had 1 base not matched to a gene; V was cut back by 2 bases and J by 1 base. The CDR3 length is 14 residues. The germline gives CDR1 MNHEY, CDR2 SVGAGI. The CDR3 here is CASSYGTANTEAFF. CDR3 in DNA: TGTGCCAGCAGTTACGGGACAGCGAACACTGAAGCTTTCTTT.

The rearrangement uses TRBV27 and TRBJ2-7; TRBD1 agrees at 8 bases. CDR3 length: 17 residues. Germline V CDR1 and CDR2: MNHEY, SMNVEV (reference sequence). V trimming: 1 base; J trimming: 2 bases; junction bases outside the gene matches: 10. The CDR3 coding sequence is TGTGCCAGCAGTTTATTCTATACCGGGACAGGAACCTACGAGCAGTACTTC. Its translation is CASSLFYTGTGTYEQYF.

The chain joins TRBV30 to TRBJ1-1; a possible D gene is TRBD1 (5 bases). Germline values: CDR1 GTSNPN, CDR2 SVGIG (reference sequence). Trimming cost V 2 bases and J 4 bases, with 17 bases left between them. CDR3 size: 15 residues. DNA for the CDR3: TGTGCCTGGAGTATATCAGGTTCGCAGGGCACTGAAGCTTTCTTT. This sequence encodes CAWSISGSQGTEAFF.

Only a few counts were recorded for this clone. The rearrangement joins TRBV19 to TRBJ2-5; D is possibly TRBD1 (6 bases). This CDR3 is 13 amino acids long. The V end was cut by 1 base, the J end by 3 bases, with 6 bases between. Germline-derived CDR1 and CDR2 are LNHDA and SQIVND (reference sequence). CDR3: CASSIGQEETQYF. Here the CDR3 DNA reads TGTGCCAGTAGTATAGGACAGGAAGAGACCCAGTACTTC.

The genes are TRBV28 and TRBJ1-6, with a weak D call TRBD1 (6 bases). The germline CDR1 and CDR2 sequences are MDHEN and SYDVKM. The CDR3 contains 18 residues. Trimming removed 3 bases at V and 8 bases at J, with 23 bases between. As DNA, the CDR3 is TGTGCCAGCAGTTTGGGGTATAGACAGGTCCTGGTCGATTCACCCCTCCACTTT. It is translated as CASSLGYRQVLVDSPLHF.

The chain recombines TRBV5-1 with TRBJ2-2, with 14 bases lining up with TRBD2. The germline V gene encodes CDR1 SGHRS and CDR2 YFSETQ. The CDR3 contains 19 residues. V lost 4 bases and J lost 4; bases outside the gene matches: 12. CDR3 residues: CASSRLGGLAGGGTGELFF. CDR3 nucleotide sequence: TGCGCCAGCAGCCGTTTGGGAGGACTAGCGGGAGGTGGCACCGGGGAGCTGTTTTTT.

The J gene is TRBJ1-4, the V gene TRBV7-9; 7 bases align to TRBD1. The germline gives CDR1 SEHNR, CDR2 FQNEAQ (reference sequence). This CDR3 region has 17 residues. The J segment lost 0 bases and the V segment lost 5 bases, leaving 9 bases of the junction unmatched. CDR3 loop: CASSQRTGVATNEKLFF. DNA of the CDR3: TGTGCCAGCAGCCAACGGACAGGAGTTGCAACTAATGAAAAACTGTTTTTT.

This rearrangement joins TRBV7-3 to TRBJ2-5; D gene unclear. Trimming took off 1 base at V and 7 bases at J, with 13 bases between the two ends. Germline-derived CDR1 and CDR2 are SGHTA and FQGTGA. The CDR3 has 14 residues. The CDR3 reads CASSLSTAARTQYF. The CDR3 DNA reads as TGTGCCAGCAGCTTAAGTACCGCGGCCAGGACCCAGTACTTC.

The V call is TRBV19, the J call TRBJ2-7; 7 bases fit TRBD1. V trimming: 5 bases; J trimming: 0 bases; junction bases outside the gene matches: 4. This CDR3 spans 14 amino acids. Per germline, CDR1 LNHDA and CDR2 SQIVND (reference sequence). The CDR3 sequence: CASSYTGDSYEQYF. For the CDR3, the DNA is TGTGCCAGTAGTTATACAGGGGACTCCTACGAGCAGTACTTC.

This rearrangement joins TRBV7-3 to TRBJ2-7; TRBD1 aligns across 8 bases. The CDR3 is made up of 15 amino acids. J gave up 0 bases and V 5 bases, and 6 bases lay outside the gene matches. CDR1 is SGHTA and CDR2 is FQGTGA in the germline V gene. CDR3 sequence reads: CASSVRQGSSYEQYF. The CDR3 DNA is TGTGCCAGCAGCGTTAGACAGGGGAGCTCCTACGAGCAGTACTTC.

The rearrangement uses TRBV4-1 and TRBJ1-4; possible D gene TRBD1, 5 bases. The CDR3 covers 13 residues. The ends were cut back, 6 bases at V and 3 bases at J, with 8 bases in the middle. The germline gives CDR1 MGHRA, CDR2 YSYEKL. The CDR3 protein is CASSRQPNEKLFF. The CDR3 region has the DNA TGCGCCAGCAGTAGACAGCCTAATGAAAAACTGTTTTTT.